These 32 T cell receptor beta chains share one sample of origin, sequenced in a study of T cells in Graves' hyperthyroidism and ophthalmopathy. Amplified TCR beta CDR3 regions derived from RNA transcripts. RT-PCR in the first round (using the HTBI primer set) targeted the TCR CDR3. TCRdb redid the calling of the multiplex PCR reads with MiXCR, one entry per CDR3 protein. This sample yields about 600,000 distinct CDR3 sequences, of which 14% are seen a single time; approximately 6.4% belongs to the top ten. The source material was blood. The receptors stem from a young woman with Graves' ophthalmopathy.

The chain employs TRBV28 and TRBJ1-2; no reliable D call. The CDR3 spans 13 residues. Between the trimmed V and J ends, which lost 7 bases and 5 bases, there was a span of 14 bases. Germline assignment: CDR1 MDHEN and CDR2 SYDVKM. The CDR3 nucleotides read TGTGCCAGCACCTTAGTACAAGGGTATGGCTACACCTTC. As protein: CASTLVQGYGYTF.

The chain employs TRBV10-3 and TRBJ2-7; 7 bases are a match to TRBD2. The CDR3 spans 13 residues. Trimming removed 3 bases from V and 3 bases from J; junction bases left unmatched: 2. Looked up from germline, CDR1 is ENHRY and CDR2 is SYGVKD. The CDR3 sequence is CAISDGGSYEQYF. DNA for the CDR3: TGTGCCATCAGTGACGGGGGGAGCTACGAGCAGTACTTC.

This clonotype appeared many times. The rearrangement links TRBV6-2 or TRBV6-3 to TRBJ2-5, with D uncertain. This CDR3 comprises 14 residues. The V end was cut by 8 bases, the J end by 7 bases, with 20 bases between. Germline CDR1 is MNHEY and CDR2 is SVGEGT. The CDR3 sequence is CASSLYSALGTQYF. The CDR3 DNA sequence: TGTGCCAGCTCGCTTTACTCTGCCTTGGGGACCCAGTACTTC.

This clonotype showed up many times. This rearrangement joins TRBV7-9 to TRBJ1-1; D is unclear. V gave up 6 bases and J gave up 5 bases, with 7 bases separating them. The length of the CDR3 is 11 residues. The V gene's germline CDR1 is SEHNR and CDR2 FQNEAQ (reference sequence). The CDR3 DNA is TGTGCCAGCAGTTTCGGGACTGAAGCTTTCTTT. Translating gives CASSFGTEAFF.

Ten or more counts support this clonotype. The chain uses TRBV5-1 and TRBJ2-6; D not certain. The germline V gene encodes CDR1 SGHRS and CDR2 YFSETQ. This CDR3 spans 15 amino acids. Trimming left V 0 bases short and J 0 bases short, with 4 bases between. For the CDR3, the DNA is TGCGCCAGCAGCTTGGGCTACTCTGGGGCCAACGTCCTGACTTTC. Translated, it gives CASSLGYSGANVLTF. The full variable domain, completed using reference TRBV5-1 and TRBJ2-6, is KAGVTQTPRYLIKTRGQQVTLSCSPISGHRSVSWYQQTPGQGLQFLFEYFSETQRNKGNFPGRFSGRQFSNSRSEMNVSTLELGDSALYLCASSLGYSGANVLTFGAGSRLTVL.

As regards this clonotype: The junction departs from the called germline gene at one end, perhaps through a read error. V and J are TRBV5-8 and TRBJ1-1; no reliable D call. The germline CDR1 and CDR2 sequences are SGHTS and YDEGEE. The CDR3 is 12 residues long. This CDR3 is CASSSHGSQAFF. The CDR3 region has the DNA TGCGCCAGCAGCTCCCACGGCTCCCAAGCTTTCTTT.

This clonotype was counted ten times or more. The chain uses TRBV11-2 and TRBJ2-7; 12 bases are shared with TRBD2. The trim removed 1 base at V and 2 bases at J, leaving 12 bases unmatched. The germline V gene encodes CDR1 SGHAT and CDR2 FQNNGV. The CDR3 covers 19 residues. The CDR3 DNA is TGTGCCAGCAGCTTAGGAGGCGGGCTAGCGGGAGGGCGCCCCTACGAGCAGTACTTC. Translation: CASSLGGGLAGGRPYEQYF.

A few counts support this clonotype. The gene calls are TRBV7-3 and TRBJ1-1; D may be TRBD1 (6 bases). V was pared by 6 bases and J by 6 bases, with 17 bases between. This CDR3 spans 14 amino acids. Germline loops: CDR1 SGHTA, CDR2 FQGTGA. The CDR3 is CASSPQGPRAEAFF. CDR3 nucleotide sequence: TGTGCCAGCAGTCCACAGGGTCCCCGCGCTGAAGCTTTCTTT.

This clonotype was counted a few times. The chain links TRBV20-1 to TRBJ2-5; D might be TRBD2 (7 bases). There are 10 residues in the CDR3. The germline CDR1 and CDR2 sequences are DFQATT and SNEGSKA (reference sequence). CDR3 protein: CGGARETQYF. The DNA for the CDR3 is TGCGGGGGGGCCAGGGAGACCCAGTACTTC.

This clonotype appeared many times. The chain uses TRBV28 and TRBJ1-5, with 8 positions matching TRBD1. Germline CDR1 reads MDHEN; CDR2 reads SYDVKM. After removal of 4 bases from V and 4 bases from J, the junction contained 15 bases not matched to a gene. There are 18 residues in the CDR3. The CDR3 DNA follows: TGTGCCAGCAGTTCACTATTAATCCGGGACAGGATGAATCAGCCCCAGCATTTT. It is translated as CASSSLLIRDRMNQPQHF.

Only a few counts were recorded for this clonotype. J is TRBJ2-7 and V is TRBV4-1, with 7 bases aligning to TRBD2. CDR1 and CDR2 (germline): MGHRA, YSYEKL. Trimming removed 1 base from V and 5 bases from J; junction bases left unmatched: 17. This CDR3 spans 18 amino acids. CDR3 region: CASSQVWLAGFSHHEQYF. The CDR3 nucleotides read TGCGCCAGCAGCCAAGTTTGGTTAGCGGGCTTCTCTCATCACGAGCAGTACTTC.

The chain is built from TRBV7-2 and TRBJ1-6; possible D gene TRBD1, 6 bases. The ends were cut back, 5 bases at V and 9 bases at J, with 8 bases in the middle. There are 12 residues in the CDR3. Germline V lookup: CDR1 SGHTA, CDR2 FQGNSA. The CDR3 loop is CASSTGFSPLHF. The CDR3 bases are TGTGCCAGCAGCACAGGGTTTTCACCCCTCCACTTT.

This clonotype was detected a few times. A much more abundant neighbour one base away suggests this may be a read error. V usage is TRBV7-2 and J usage is TRBJ2-1, with 7 bases lining up with TRBD2. The CDR3 runs 14 residues. After removal of 5 bases from V and 6 bases from J, the junction contained 7 bases not matched to a gene. The germline CDR1 and CDR2 sequences are SGHTA and FQGNSA. The CDR3 loop reads CASSPWASGNEQFF. Here the CDR3 DNA reads TGTGCCAGCAGCCCTTGGGCTAGCGGCAATGAGCAGTTCTTC.

This clonotype has at least ten counts. The rearrangement uses TRBV7-2 and TRBJ2-5; D remains ambiguous. Trimming removed 5 bases from V and 5 bases from J, with 15 bases in between. CDR1 and CDR2 from the germline V gene are SGHTA and FQGNSA. The CDR3 is 14 amino acids. CDR3 DNA sequence: TGTGCCAGCAGCCCCCGGGCATACGGGGAGACCCAGTACTTC. It codes for CASSPRAYGETQYF.

The table lists this clonotype with many counts. The chain combines TRBV6-5 with TRBJ2-1; D is unclear. Per the germline V gene, CDR1 is MNHEY and CDR2 is SVGAGI. This CDR3 contains 17 residues. V lost 0 bases and J lost 0, with 12 bases in between. The CDR3 loop reads CASSYSYPANSYNEQFF. The CDR3 DNA is TGTGCCAGCAGTTACTCGTACCCCGCGAACTCCTACAATGAGCAGTTCTTC.

This clonotype has ten or more counts. The CDR3 DNA reads TGCGCCAGCAGCCAAGGACAAGGAACCTACGAGCAGTACTTC. Its translation: CASSQGQGTYEQYF. The rearrangement links TRBV4-1 to TRBJ2-7; D uncertain. The CDR3 has 14 amino acids. The ends were cut back, 1 base at V and 2 bases at J, with 9 bases in the middle. Germline CDR1 and CDR2: MGHRA and YSYEKL.

This clonotype was seen ten or more times. The rearrangement links TRBV5-1 to TRBJ2-7; 10 bases map to TRBD2. Germline CDR1 is SGHRS and CDR2 is YFSETQ. There are 15 residues in the CDR3. J lost 2 bases, V lost 3 bases, and 5 bases had no gene match. CDR3 in amino acids: CASSYSGLAAYEQYF. The CDR3 DNA follows: TGCGCCAGCAGCTATTCAGGACTAGCGGCCTACGAGCAGTACTTC.

This clonotype was seen repeatedly, ten times or more. The chain couples TRBV6-1 to TRBJ1-1; no firm D call. Germline V gene lookup returns CDR1 MNHNS and CDR2 SASEGT. The CDR3 sequence is 14 residues long. V was clipped by 0 bases and J by 0 bases, with 5 bases between them. The CDR3 coding sequence is TGTGCCAGCAGTGAAGCTCGGATGAACACTGAAGCTTTCTTT. Its protein product is CASSEARMNTEAFF.

Points on this clonotype: A single base separates this from a much larger clone, so it may be a read error. The chain links TRBV6-1 to TRBJ1-5, with 9 bases identical to TRBD1. Germline CDR1 and CDR2: MNHNS and SASEGT. CDR3 length: 13 residues. The V and J ends lost 3 bases and 6 bases, in that order; junction bases with no gene match: 0. The CDR3 coding sequence is TGTGCCAGCAGTGAGGACAGGGGTCAGCCCCAGCATTTT. Translating it yields CASSEDRGQPQHF.

This clonotype occurred many times. V usage is TRBV11-2 and J usage is TRBJ2-1; D is perhaps TRBD1 or TRBD2 (6 bases each). The V gene's germline CDR1 is SGHAT and CDR2 FQNNGV. The CDR3 has 17 amino acids. Trimming took 6 bases from V and 2 from J, leaving 20 bases between them. CDR3 amino acids: CASRSPLGGRTYNEQFF. Here the CDR3 DNA reads TGTGCCAGCAGGAGCCCCCTCGGGGGCAGAACCTACAATGAGCAGTTCTTC.

In this sample, this clonotype turned up a few times. The V and J genes are TRBV7-9 and TRBJ2-1, with D tentatively TRBD2 (6 bases). The germline V gene has CDR1 SEHNR and CDR2 FQNEAQ (reference sequence). The CDR3 is made up of 17 amino acids. V was pared by 5 bases and J by 3 bases, with 20 bases between. The CDR3 region has the DNA TGTGCCAGCAGCCCCAGACCGACTAGAAAGGTCTACAATGAGCAGTTCTTC. Translated: CASSPRPTRKVYNEQFF.

This clonotype was seen many times. J is TRBJ1-2 and V is TRBV28; D unclear. This CDR3 contains 13 residues. Germline assignment: CDR1 MDHEN and CDR2 SYDVKM. Between the trimmed V and J ends, which lost 2 bases and 5 bases, there was a span of 9 bases. As DNA, the CDR3 is TGTGCCAGCAGTTTACGGGGAACGTATGGCTACACCTTC. It is translated as CASSLRGTYGYTF.

Points on this clonotype: Being one base from a much bigger clone, this may be a read error. The V call is TRBV13, the J call TRBJ2-7, with 8 bases identical to TRBD1. V dropped 5 bases and J dropped 5; count of bases not matched to a gene: 2. The CDR3 loop spans 12 amino acids. Germline values: CDR1 PRHDT, CDR2 FYEKMQ (reference sequence). The CDR3 DNA is TGTGCCAGCAGCGACAGGGGCAACGAGCAGTACTTC. Amino acids: CASSDRGNEQYF.

Only a few counts were recorded for this clonotype. The genes are TRBV7-9 and TRBJ2-2; D possibly corresponds to TRBD2 (5 bases). Germline V CDR1 and CDR2: SEHNR, FQNEAQ (reference sequence). The CDR3 contains 14 residues. Trimming removed 4 bases at V and 4 bases at J, with 10 bases between. CDR3 nucleotide sequence: TGTGCCAGCAGCTACGGACTCTTCACCGGGGAGCTGTTTTTT. Protein product: CASSYGLFTGELFF.

The table lists this clonotype with a count of one. A much more abundant neighbour one base away suggests this may be a read error. The chain uses TRBV9 and TRBJ2-1; D tentatively fits TRBD1 or TRBD2 (5 bases each). In germline, CDR1 is SGDLS, CDR2 YYNGEE. V was trimmed by 0 bases and J by 8 bases, leaving 27 bases between them. The CDR3 sequence is 19 residues long. CDR3 in DNA: TGTGCCAGCAGCGTAGCTAGGGCCTCCAGTTCGGGGCTGTCCCATGAGCAGTTCTTC. Residues: CASSVARASSSGLSHEQFF.

This clonotype was found many times. The gene calls are TRBV18 and TRBJ2-5; D is ambiguous. With 0 bases removed from V and 5 bases from J, the gap between germline ends came to 10 bases. This CDR3 is 14 amino acids long. Germline-derived CDR1 and CDR2 are KGHSH and LQKENI. This CDR3 reads CASSPPTIMETQYF. DNA of the CDR3: TGTGCCAGCTCACCACCAACGATCATGGAGACCCAGTACTTC.

The table lists this clonotype with many counts. This chain uses TRBV20-1 with TRBJ1-1; the match to TRBD1 covers 7 bases. V dropped 0 bases and J dropped 8; count of bases not matched to a gene: 15. There are 16 residues in the CDR3. The germline V gene encodes CDR1 DFQATT and CDR2 SNEGSKA (reference sequence). DNA of the CDR3: TGCAGTGCTAGAGATAGGACAAGGGACAGCCTTATCGAAGCTTTCTTT. Translating it yields CSARDRTRDSLIEAFF.

This clonotype was detected many times. This chain connects TRBV7-3 to TRBJ2-1, with TRBD2 matching 8 bases. Trimming at V came to 5 bases and at J to 0 bases, leaving 9 bases not matched to a gene. The germline CDR1 and CDR2 sequences are SGHTA and FQGTGA. CDR3 size: 17 residues. This chain's CDR3 is CASSLLVSGNSYNEQFF. The DNA of the CDR3 is TGTGCCAGCAGCCTCCTAGTTAGCGGGAACTCCTACAATGAGCAGTTCTTC.

The gene calls are TRBV4-3 and TRBJ2-7; D perhaps matches TRBD2 (6 bases). V gave up 0 bases and J gave up 3 bases, with 12 bases separating them. The CDR3 extends over 15 amino acids. Germline loops: CDR1 LGHNA, CDR2 YSLEER. The DNA for the CDR3 is TGCGCCAGCAGCCAAGATCACGGGAGCAACTACGAGCAGTACTTC. Translating gives CASSQDHGSNYEQYF.

Of note for this clonotype: A much larger clone is a single base away; this may be a read error. The genes are TRBV10-3 and TRBJ2-1; maybe TRBD2 (6 bases). TRBJ2-7 explains the end of the DNA better; the J call may be wrong. The CDR3 loop spans 13 amino acids. CDR1 is ENHRY and CDR2 is SYGVKD in the germline V gene. CDR3 bases: TGTGCCATCAGTTCGGGACTTCACAATGAGCAGTACTTC. It encodes CAISSGLHNEQYF.

In this sample, this clonotype turned up many times. The rearrangement joins TRBV30 to TRBJ1-3, with 7 bases that match TRBD1. V was pared by 3 bases and J by 1 base, with 3 bases of the junction left unmatched. The CDR3 is made up of 14 amino acids. Germline CDR1 reads GTSNPN; CDR2 reads SVGIG (reference sequence). The CDR3 here is CAWRTGRSGNTIYF. The CDR3, as DNA: TGTGCCTGGAGGACAGGGAGGTCTGGAAACACCATATATTTT.

The table lists this clonotype with many counts. This sequence joins TRBV29-1 and TRBJ2-7; 9 bases agree with TRBD2. Germline V CDR1 and CDR2: SQVTM, ANQGSEA. The ends lost 3 bases at V and 4 bases at J; junction bases unmatched: 10. The CDR3 is 15 amino acids. CDR3 in amino acids: CSVEAGGRAKYEQYF. In DNA form, the CDR3 reads TGCAGCGTTGAGGCGGGCGGGAGGGCGAAATACGAGCAGTACTTC.